Below, 2 T cell receptor beta chains from the same sample are listed, as sequenced in a study of cytomegalovirus exposure and HLA in healthy donors. The PCR employed 60 Vbeta primers together with 13 Jbeta primers. Data came from immunoSEQ multiplex PCR; TCRdb stores just in-frame clones and leaves some out. The sample has about 200,000 clones; around 80% are singletons. The material sequenced was PBMCs. Receptors originate from a woman under 40 in good health and CMV-seropositive.

This clone has just one count. The V and J genes are TRBV2 and TRBJ2-7, with D perhaps TRBD2 (6 bases). The CDR3 has 12 residues. Germline CDR1 SNHLY, CDR2 FYNNEI. Deletions cut 3 bases from V and 6 bases from J, with 9 bases between. The CDR3 reads CASSDWRGEQYF. In DNA form, the CDR3 reads TGTGCCAGCAGTGATTGGAGGGGCGAGCAGTACTTC.

This clone came up once. The CDR3 DNA reads as TGCGCCAGCAGCCTCGGACAGCCCGAGGAGGCCCAGCATTTT. Translated, it gives CASSLGQPEEAQHF. This chain joins TRBV5-1 and TRBJ1-5; tentative D call: TRBD1 (6 bases). Trimming left V 4 bases short and J 11 bases short, with 19 bases between. The CDR3 sequence is 14 residues long. Per the germline V gene, CDR1 is SGHRS and CDR2 is YFSETQ.